The TCR beta chain described here comes from a study of cytomegalovirus exposure and HLA in healthy donors. Background on the study: The study placed around 80% of its 398 genotyped donors in the Caucasian-associated ancestry cluster.

The PCR employed 60 Vbeta primers together with 13 Jbeta primers. Per the authors' pipeline: Counted up in a later analysis, unique TCR beta chains came to 65 million to 80 million, with about 10 million shared. Data came from immunoSEQ multiplex PCR; TCRdb stores just in-frame clones and leaves some out. That table furnishes V, J and clone size, whereas the DNA furnished D and trimming. The sample comprises about 150,000 clones, 79% of which are singletons, and 6% to 6.5% rests with the top ten. Study results and caveats: Reportedly, a later analysis found an Asian-associated ancestry cluster had fewer N-insertions than the roughly 700-donor mean. Segments of the TCR beta V type were, in most cases, productive about 87% or about 30% of the time in an earlier analysis.

Germline assignment: CDR1 ENHRY and CDR2 SYGVKD. Trimming stripped 2 bases from V and 0 bases from J, with 10 bases between. The CDR3 extends over 16 amino acids. Points on this clone: No antigen is known for it.

This chain links TRBV10-3 with TRBJ1-4; D remains unclear. The clonotype comes from a man aged 50-60 years in good health and CMV-seropositive. Source material: PBMCs. In nucleotides, the CDR3 is TGTGCCATCAGTGAGGTGGGAGGAGCAACTAATGAAAAACTGTTTTTT. It specifies CAISEVGGATNEKLFF.